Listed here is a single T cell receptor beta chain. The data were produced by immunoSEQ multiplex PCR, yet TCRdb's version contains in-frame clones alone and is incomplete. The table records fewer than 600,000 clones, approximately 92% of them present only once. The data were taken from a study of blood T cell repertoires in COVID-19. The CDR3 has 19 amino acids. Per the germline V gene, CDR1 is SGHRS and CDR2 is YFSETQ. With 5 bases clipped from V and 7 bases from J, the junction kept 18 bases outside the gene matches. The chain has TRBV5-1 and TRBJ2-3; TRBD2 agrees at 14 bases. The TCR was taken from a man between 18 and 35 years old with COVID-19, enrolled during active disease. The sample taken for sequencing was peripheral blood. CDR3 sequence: CASRPPGLAGGPQMNTQYF. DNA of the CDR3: TGCGCCAGCAGGCCTCCCGGACTAGCGGGGGGACCTCAGATGAATACGCAGTATTTT.